The 9 T cell receptor beta chains in this list originate from one sample, sequenced in a study of radiotherapy plus CTLA-4 blockade in lung cancer. Data came from immunoSEQ multiplex PCR; TCRdb stores just in-frame clones and leaves some out. The data show 110,000 or so clones, around 75% seen once. Here the sequenced sample was peripheral blood, taken from a patient treated with radiotherapy plus ipilimumab. The source of these receptors is a human donor with non-small cell lung cancer who had a partial response to radiotherapy plus ipilimumab.

The chain links TRBV9 to TRBJ2-1, with TRBD1 as a possible D gene (6 bases). V lost 4 bases to trimming and J lost 5 bases, with 22 bases between them. Germline CDR1 SGDLS, CDR2 YYNGEE. The CDR3 length is 17 residues. CDR3 residues: CASSPHTPRQGNNEQFF. The DNA of the CDR3 is TGTGCCAGCAGCCCGCACACCCCCCGGCAGGGGAACAATGAGCAGTTCTTC.

The genes are TRBV28 and TRBJ2-1, with D possibly matching TRBD2 (6 bases). V lost 5 bases and J 8 bases, leaving 19 bases between the germline ends. This CDR3 has 15 residues. The germline V gene encodes CDR1 MDHEN and CDR2 SYDVKM. CDR3 in amino acids: CASSLTGLAKDEQFF. The DNA for the CDR3 is TGTGCCAGCAGTCTTACGGGACTGGCCAAGGATGAGCAGTTCTTC. Using reference TRBV28 and TRBJ2-1 for the parts outside the CDR3, the full variable domain is DVKVTQSSRYLVKRTGEKVFLECVQDMDHENMFWYRQDPGLGLRLIYFSYDVKMKEKGDIPEGYSVSREKKERFSLILESASTNQTSMYLCASSLTGLAKDEQFFGPGTRLTVL.

The chain carries TRBV18 and TRBJ2-6; D is undetermined. With 2 bases removed from V and 2 bases from J, the gap between germline ends came to 10 bases. This CDR3 has 16 amino acids. Germline CDR1 KGHSH, CDR2 LQKENI. CDR3 loop: CASSPAPAPGANVLTF. In nucleotides, the CDR3 is TGTGCCAGCTCACCAGCGCCCGCACCTGGGGCCAACGTCCTGACTTTC. The full variable domain, its missing parts supplied by reference TRBV18 and TRBJ2-6, is NAGVMQNPRHLVRRRGQEARLRCSPMKGHSHVYWYRQLPEEGLKFMVYLQKENIIDESGMPKERFSAEFPKEGPSILRIQQVVRGDSAAYFCASSPAPAPGANVLTFGAGSRLTVL.

This chain links TRBV5-1 with TRBJ2-5; 10 bases align to TRBD1. V lost 4 bases to trimming and J lost 1 base; unmatched junction nucleotides: 4. This CDR3 is 15 amino acids long. From germline, CDR1 is SGHRS and CDR2 YFSETQ. CDR3 residues: CASSAGQGGQETQYF. As DNA, the CDR3 is TGCGCCAGCAGCGCCGGACAGGGGGGCCAAGAGACCCAGTACTTC.

The chain is built from TRBV28 and TRBJ2-3; D ambiguous. This CDR3 is built from 13 residues. V was trimmed by 4 bases and J by 4 bases, leaving 9 bases between them. CDR1 is MDHEN and CDR2 is SYDVKM in the germline V gene. The CDR3 coding sequence is TGTGCCAGCAGTTCCGAGAGAGCAGATACGCAGTATTTT. It translates to CASSSERADTQYF.

This sequence joins TRBV14 and TRBJ2-7, with TRBD1 as a possible D gene (6 bases). The CDR3 length is 13 residues. In germline, CDR1 is SGHDN, CDR2 FVKESK. Trimming stripped 4 bases from V and 2 bases from J, with 9 bases between. The DNA for the CDR3 is TGTGCCAGCAGCCTCCGGGACACCTACGAGCAGTACTTC. Translating it yields CASSLRDTYEQYF.

The chain uses TRBV28 and TRBJ1-2, with 8 nucleotides matching TRBD1. J lost 4 bases, V lost 5 bases, and 3 bases had no gene match. The CDR3 spans 13 residues. Germline CDR1 MDHEN, CDR2 SYDVKM. The CDR3 is CASSGTGSYGYTF. CDR3 nucleotides: TGTGCCAGCAGTGGGACAGGTAGCTATGGCTACACCTTC.

The chain uses TRBV7-9 and TRBJ2-3; maybe TRBD1 (6 bases). The CDR3 is 15 residues long. Germline V CDR1 and CDR2: SEHNR, FQNEAQ (reference sequence). Trimming took off 4 bases at V and 5 bases at J, with 16 bases between the two ends. CDR3 sequence: CASSSPAGTRDTQYF. The CDR3 bases are TGTGCCAGCAGCTCCCCGGCAGGGACACGAGATACGCAGTATTTT.

This clone was seen a few times. J is TRBJ2-1 and V is TRBV7-9, with D hard to call. The CDR3 spans 13 residues. The V end lost 1 base, the J end lost 8 bases, and 9 bases lay between the germline ends. Germline assignment: CDR1 SEHNR and CDR2 FQNEAQ (reference sequence). The CDR3: CASSLVGIYEQFF. As DNA, the CDR3 is TGTGCCAGCAGCTTAGTCGGTATATATGAGCAGTTCTTC. The variable domain in full, completed from reference TRBV7-9 and TRBJ2-1, reads DTGVSQNPRHKITKRGQNVTFRCDPISEHNRLYWYRQTLGQGPEFLTYFQNEAQLEKSRLLSDRFSAERPKGSFSTLEIQRTEQGDSAMYLCASSLVGIYEQFFGPGTRLTVL.